This T cell receptor (beta chain) was captured by sequencing in a study of blood T cell repertoires in COVID-19 (dated by TCRdb to 2018 to 2021). Notes on the research overall: The collaborator samples originated in the United States, Italy and Spain and spanned the acute and convalescent phases of COVID-19. The material from the prospective study consisted of cDNA or gDNA derived from T cells, B-cell-depleted T cells, or PBMCs. Subjects who had been exposed to COVID-19, were actively infected with it, or had recovered from it provided the deeply sampled blood TCRbeta repertoires that made up the dataset. The repertoires were made available in a free public database intended to serve as a resource for research on the immune response to SARS-CoV-2. Samples came from the ongoing ImmuneRACE study (first 160 participants) plus 1,254 subjects from 6 global collaborators. The sample metadata nearly always contained a de-identified subject ID, COVID-19 status, age in years and sex. Where available, HLA class I and class II types were obtained from metadata supplied by the sample provider rather than from assay-based typing.

Broader findings and caveats from the paper: The quantity of clinical and demographic metadata differed by source and by participant and was supplied without curation.

Details on this clone: Its antigen is not yet known. Base qualities were left out, and no much larger clone turns up one base away.

Participants in the prospective study were enrolled through a virtual design, were aged about 18 to 100 years, and lived in 24 United States geographic areas. To assign participants to cohorts, the prospective study relied on clinical history that participants themselves reported in a screening survey and a study questionnaire. For ImmuneRACE Cohort 3, a participant was defined as recovered based on two consecutive negative NP/OP PCR tests, clearance by a healthcare professional, or resolution of symptoms. In the prospective study, whole blood, serum and a nasopharyngeal or oropharyngeal swab were collected from each participant by mobile phlebotomists. Over a roughly 2-month period, participants in the prospective study had the option of providing additional blood draws and questionnaires. Before DNA extraction, blood samples from the prospective study were shipped at room temperature or frozen.

TCRbeta CDR3 regions were amplified from genomic DNA by means of the immunoSEQ Assay, a bias-controlled multiplex PCR. Turning to the authors' computational methods: The number of nucleated cells in each sample was estimated from the amplification of reference gene primers within the assay. To quantify the absolute abundance of each unique TCRbeta CDR3 rearrangement, sequence reads were collapsed and filtered. For each sample, productive Simpson clonality was calculated as the square root of Simpson's diversity index over productive rearrangements. TCRdb mirrors the immuneACCESS table, restricted to in-frame sequences. Some clones are absent from its copies; in checked studies, under half trace to an unresolved V gene, and the reason for the others is unknown. Clone size and V and J calls were adopted from that table, with D and trimming inferred from the DNA. The sample has hundreds of thousands of clones on record, nearly 90% of them singletons. The leading ten clones occupy about 9.4% of the sample.

Ends trimmed: V by 6 bases, J by 6 bases; bases unmatched to a gene: 12. The CDR3 measures 15 amino acids from cysteine to phenylalanine. Only the CDR3 portion is preserved as DNA: 45 bases, with reading frame beginning at the first base. CDR1 and CDR2 (GTSNPN, SVGIG) derive from the germline V gene (reference sequence). This TCR was recovered from a woman between 25 and 40 years old who had recovered from COVID-19. This chain joins TRBV30 to TRBJ1-5, with 9 bases aligning to TRBD1. The sequenced material came from PBMCs or T cells enriched from blood (not recorded which). For the CDR3, the sequence is CACDANRGQGQPQHF. The nucleotide sequence is given as TGTGCCTGCGACGCTAACAGGGGGCAGGGTCAGCCCCAGCATTTT.